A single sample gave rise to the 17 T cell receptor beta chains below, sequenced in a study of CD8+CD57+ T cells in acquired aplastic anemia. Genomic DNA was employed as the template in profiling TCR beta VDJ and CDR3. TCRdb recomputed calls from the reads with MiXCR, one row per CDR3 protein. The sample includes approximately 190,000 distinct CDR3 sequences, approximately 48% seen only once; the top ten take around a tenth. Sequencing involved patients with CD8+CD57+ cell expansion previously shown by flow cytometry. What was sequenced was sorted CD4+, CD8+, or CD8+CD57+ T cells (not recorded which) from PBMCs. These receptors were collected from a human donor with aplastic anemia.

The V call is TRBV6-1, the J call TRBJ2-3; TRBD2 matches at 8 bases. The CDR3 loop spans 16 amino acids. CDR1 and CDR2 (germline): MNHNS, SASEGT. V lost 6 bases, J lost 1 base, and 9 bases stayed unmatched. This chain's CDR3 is CASREPGGDRTDTQYF. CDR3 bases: TGTGCCAGCAGGGAACCGGGGGGGGACCGCACAGATACGCAGTATTTT.

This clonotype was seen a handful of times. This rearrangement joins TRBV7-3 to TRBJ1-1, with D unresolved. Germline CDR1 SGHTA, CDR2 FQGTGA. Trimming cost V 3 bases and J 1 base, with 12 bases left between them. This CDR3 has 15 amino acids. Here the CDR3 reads CASSFASGANTEAFF. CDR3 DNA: TGTGCCAGCAGCTTCGCTTCTGGTGCGAACACTGAAGCTTTCTTT.

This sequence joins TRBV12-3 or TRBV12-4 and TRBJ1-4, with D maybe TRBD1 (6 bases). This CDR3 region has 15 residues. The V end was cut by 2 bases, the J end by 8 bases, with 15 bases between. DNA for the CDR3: TGTGCCAGCAGTTTATGGGGGCCGAGGAGCGAAAAACTGTTTTTT. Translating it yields CASSLWGPRSEKLFF.

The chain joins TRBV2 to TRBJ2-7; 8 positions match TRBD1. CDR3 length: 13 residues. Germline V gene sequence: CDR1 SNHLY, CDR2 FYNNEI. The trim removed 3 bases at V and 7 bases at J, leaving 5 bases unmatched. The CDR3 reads CASSEDRAGEQYF. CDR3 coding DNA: TGTGCCAGCAGTGAGGACAGGGCGGGGGAGCAGTACTTC.

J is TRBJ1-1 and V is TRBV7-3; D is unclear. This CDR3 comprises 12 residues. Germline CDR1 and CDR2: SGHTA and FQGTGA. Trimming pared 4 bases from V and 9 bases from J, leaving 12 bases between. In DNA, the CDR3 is TGTGCCAGCAGCTACGGAGGAGACAAAGCTTTCTTT. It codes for CASSYGGDKAFF. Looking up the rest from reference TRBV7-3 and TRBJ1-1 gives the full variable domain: GAGVSQTPSNKVTEKGKYVELRCDPISGHTALYWYRQSLGQGPEFLIYFQGTGAADDSGLPNDRFFAVRPEGSVSTLKIQRTERGDSAVYLCASSYGGDKAFFGQGTRLTVV.

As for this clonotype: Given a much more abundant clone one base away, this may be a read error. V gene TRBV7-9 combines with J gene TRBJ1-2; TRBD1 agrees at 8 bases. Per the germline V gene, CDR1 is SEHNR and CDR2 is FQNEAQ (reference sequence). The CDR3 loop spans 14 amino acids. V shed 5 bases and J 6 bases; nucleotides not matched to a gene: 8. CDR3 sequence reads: CASSAATGVDGYTF. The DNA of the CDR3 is TGTGCCAGCAGCGCGGCGACAGGGGTTGATGGCTACACCTTC.

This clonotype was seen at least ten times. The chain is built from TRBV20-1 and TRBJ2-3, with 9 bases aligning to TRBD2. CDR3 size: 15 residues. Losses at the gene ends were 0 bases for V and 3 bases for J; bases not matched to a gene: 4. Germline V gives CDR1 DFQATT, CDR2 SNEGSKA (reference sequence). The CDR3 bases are TGCAGTGCTAGAGAAGCGGGAGGCGGTACAGATACGCAGTATTTT. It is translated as CSAREAGGGTDTQYF.

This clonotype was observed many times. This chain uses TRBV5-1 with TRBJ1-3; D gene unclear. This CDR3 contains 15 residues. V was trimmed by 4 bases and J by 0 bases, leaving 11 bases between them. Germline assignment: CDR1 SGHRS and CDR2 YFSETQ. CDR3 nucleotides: TGCGCCAGCAGCCCTAGTACCACCTCTGGAAACACCATATATTTT. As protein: CASSPSTTSGNTIYF.

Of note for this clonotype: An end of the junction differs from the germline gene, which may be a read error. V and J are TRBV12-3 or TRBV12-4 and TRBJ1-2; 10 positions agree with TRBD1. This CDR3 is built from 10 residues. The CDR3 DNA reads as TGTGCCAGCAGGACAGGGGGCTTCACCTTC. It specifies CASRTGGFTF.

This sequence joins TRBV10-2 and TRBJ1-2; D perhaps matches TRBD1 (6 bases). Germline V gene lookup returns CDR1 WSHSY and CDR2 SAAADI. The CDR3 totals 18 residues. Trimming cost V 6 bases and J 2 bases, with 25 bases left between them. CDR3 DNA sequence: TGCGCCAGCAGCCCACATACCGGGACAAGGGCGGGGAACTATGGCTACACCTTC. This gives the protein CASSPHTGTRAGNYGYTF.

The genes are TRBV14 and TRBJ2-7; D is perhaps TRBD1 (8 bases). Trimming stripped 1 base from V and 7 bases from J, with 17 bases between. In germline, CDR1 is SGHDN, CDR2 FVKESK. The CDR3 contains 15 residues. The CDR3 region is CASSQGGQGSGEQYF. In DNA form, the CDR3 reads TGTGCCAGCAGCCAAGGCGGACAGGGTAGCGGGGAGCAGTACTTC. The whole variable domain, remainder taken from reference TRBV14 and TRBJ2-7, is EAGVTQFPSHSVIEKGQTVTLRCDPISGHDNLYWYRRVMGKEIKFLLHFVKESKQDESGMPNNRFLAERTGGTYSTLKVQPAELEDSGVYFCASSQGGQGSGEQYFGPGTRLTVT.

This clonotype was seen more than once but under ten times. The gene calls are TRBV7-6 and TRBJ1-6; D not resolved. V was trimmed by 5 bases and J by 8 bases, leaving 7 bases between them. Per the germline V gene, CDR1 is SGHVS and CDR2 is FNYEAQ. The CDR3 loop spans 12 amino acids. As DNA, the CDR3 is TGTGCCAGCAGCATAAACGATTCACCCCTCCACTTT. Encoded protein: CASSINDSPLHF.

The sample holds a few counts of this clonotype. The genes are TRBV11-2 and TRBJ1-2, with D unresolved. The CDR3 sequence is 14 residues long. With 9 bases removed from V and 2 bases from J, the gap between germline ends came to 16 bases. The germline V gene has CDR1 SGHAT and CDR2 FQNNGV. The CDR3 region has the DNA TGTGCCAGTCCTCCGAAGGGATTCAACTATGGCTACACCTTC. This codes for CASPPKGFNYGYTF.

The CDR3: CSARNTGEWETQYF. The CDR3 bases are TGCAGTGCTAGAAACACAGGGGAATGGGAGACCCAGTACTTC. V and J are TRBV20-1 and TRBJ2-5, with 7 positions matching TRBD1. Per the germline V gene, CDR1 is DFQATT and CDR2 is SNEGSKA (reference sequence). V lost 2 bases to trimming and J lost 5 bases; unmatched junction nucleotides: 8. The CDR3 runs to 14 residues.

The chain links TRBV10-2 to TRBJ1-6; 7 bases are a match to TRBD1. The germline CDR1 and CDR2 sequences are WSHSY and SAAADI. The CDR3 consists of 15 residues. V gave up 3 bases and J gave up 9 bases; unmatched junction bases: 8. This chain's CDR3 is CASSEGGRVASPLHF. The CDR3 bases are TGCGCCAGCAGTGAAGGGGGCAGGGTTGCTTCACCCCTCCACTTT.

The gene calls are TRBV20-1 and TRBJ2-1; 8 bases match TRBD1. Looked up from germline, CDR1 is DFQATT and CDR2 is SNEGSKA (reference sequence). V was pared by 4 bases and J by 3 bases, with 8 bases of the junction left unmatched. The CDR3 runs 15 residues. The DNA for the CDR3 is TGCAGTGCTAATCCAGGACAGGGAAACTACAATGAGCAGTTCTTC. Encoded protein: CSANPGQGNYNEQFF.

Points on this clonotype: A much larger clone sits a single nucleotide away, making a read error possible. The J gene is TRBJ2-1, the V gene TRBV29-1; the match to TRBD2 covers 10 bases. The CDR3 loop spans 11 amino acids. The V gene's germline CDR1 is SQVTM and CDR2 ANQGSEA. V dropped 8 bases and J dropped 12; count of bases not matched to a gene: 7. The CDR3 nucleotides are TGCAGCCTAGAAGTAGCGGGGGGGCAGTTCTTC. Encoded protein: CSLEVAGGQFF.